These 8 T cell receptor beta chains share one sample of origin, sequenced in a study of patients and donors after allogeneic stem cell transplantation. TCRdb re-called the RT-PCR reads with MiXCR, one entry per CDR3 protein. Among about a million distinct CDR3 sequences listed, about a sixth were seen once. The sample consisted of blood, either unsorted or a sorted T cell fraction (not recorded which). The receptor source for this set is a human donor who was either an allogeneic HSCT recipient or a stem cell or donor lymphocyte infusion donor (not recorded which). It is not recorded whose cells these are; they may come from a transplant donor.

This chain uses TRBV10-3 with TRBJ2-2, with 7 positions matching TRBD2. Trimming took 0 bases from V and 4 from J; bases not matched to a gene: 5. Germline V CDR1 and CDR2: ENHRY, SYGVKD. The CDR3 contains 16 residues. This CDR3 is CAISESTGRSTGELFF. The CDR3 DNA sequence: TGTGCCATCAGTGAGTCGACCGGGAGGTCCACCGGGGAGCTGTTTTTT.

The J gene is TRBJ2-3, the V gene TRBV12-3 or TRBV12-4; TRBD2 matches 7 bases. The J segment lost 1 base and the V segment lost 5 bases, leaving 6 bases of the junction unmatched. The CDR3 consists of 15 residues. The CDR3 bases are TGTGCCAGCAGTGGGGGGGGTATCGGCACAGATACGCAGTATTTT. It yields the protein CASSGGGIGTDTQYF.

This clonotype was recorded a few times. The CDR3 DNA reads as TGCGCCAGCAGCCAAGAGGCAGGCGGGGGGAATGAGCAGTTCTTC. This encodes CASSQEAGGGNEQFF. This chain links TRBV4-3 with TRBJ2-1; the match to TRBD2 covers 8 bases. The CDR3 covers 15 residues. V was clipped by 0 bases and J by 7 bases; unmatched bases: 5. Germline loops: CDR1 LGHNA, CDR2 YSLEER.

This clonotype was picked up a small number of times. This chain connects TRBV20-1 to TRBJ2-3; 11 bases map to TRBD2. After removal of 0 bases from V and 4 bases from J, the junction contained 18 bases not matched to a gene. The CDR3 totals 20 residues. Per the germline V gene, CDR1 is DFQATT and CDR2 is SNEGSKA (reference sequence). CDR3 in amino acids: CSARDRELAGVLRAADTQYF. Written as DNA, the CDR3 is TGCAGTGCTAGAGATAGGGAACTAGCGGGAGTCCTCAGAGCCGCAGATACGCAGTATTTT.

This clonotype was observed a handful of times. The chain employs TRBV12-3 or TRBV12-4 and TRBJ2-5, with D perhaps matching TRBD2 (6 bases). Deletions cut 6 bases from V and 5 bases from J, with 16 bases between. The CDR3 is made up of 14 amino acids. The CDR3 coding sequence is TGTGCCAGCAGCTATACGTTCGGAGGGGAGACCCAGTACTTC. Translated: CASSYTFGGETQYF.

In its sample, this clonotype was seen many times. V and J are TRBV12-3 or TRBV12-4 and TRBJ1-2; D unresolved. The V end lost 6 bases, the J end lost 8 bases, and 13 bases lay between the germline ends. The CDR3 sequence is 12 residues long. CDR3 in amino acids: CASRPAQGGYTF. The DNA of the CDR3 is TGTGCCAGCAGACCCGCCCAAGGCGGCTACACCTTC.

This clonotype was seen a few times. CDR3 nucleotides: TGTGCCAGCAGCCCGCCTAGCGGGAGGGTTGTTACGCAGTATTTT. Translation gives CASSPPSGRVVTQYF. The V call is TRBV5-7, the J call TRBJ2-3; 12 positions match TRBD2. TRBV5-7 is noted as an ORF with a role that remains uncertain. CDR3 size: 15 residues. The V and J ends lost 4 bases and 8 bases, in that order; junction bases with no gene match: 8.

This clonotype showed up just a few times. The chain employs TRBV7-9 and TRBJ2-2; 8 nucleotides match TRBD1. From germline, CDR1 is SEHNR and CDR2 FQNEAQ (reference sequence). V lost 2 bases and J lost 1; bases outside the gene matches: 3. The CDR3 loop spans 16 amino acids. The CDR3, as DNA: TGTGCCAGCAGCTTATTAGGGACAGGGAACACCGGGGAGCTGTTTTTT. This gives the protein CASSLLGTGNTGELFF.